A selection of T cell receptor beta chains follows, all from one sample in a study of cytomegalovirus exposure and HLA in healthy donors. Sequencing was performed with immunoSEQ multiplex PCR; in TCRdb, only in-frame clones are kept and a portion is missing. The table includes approximately 78,000 clones, approximately 84% detected once. Material for sequencing was PBMCs. The receptors originated from a woman aged 45 to 65 in good health and CMV-seronegative. CDR3s include the opening cysteine and the closing phenylalanine or tryptophan. Fields, in order: clone size, J gene, V gene, D gene, CDR3 protein, CDR3 DNA. A D gene is named only where the DNA matches it firmly. A row's size may be missing; if present it is once, few, many or a size class.

clone size: once
J gene: TRBJ2-3
V gene: TRBV4-2
D gene: TRBD2
CDR3 protein: CASSHQAGGLEDTQYF
CDR3 DNA: TGTGCCAGCAGCCACCAAGCGGGGGGGCTGGAAGATACGCAGTATTTT

clone size: .
J gene: TRBJ1-2
V gene: TRBV5-8
D gene: TRBD1
CDR3 protein: CASPLDRETGYGYTF
CDR3 DNA: TGTGCCAGCCCCCTTGACAGGGAGACAGGCTATGGCTACACCTTC

clone size: .
J gene: TRBJ2-3
V gene: TRBV5-1
D gene: TRBD2
CDR3 protein: CASSLGVAGGGADTQYF
CDR3 DNA: TGCGCCAGCAGCTTGGGGGTAGCGGGAGGTGGAGCAGATACGCAGTATTTT

clone size: .
J gene: TRBJ1-4
V gene: TRBV5-6
D gene: TRBD1
CDR3 protein: CASSTDRGKGEKLFF
CDR3 DNA: TGTGCCAGCAGCACTGACAGGGGAAAGGGCGAAAAACTGTTTTTT

clone size: once
J gene: TRBJ1-2
V gene: TRBV23-1
D gene: .
CDR3 protein: CASPSGRWGYTF
CDR3 DNA: TGCGCCAGCCCCTCAGGGAGGTGGGGCTACACCTTC

clone size: few
J gene: TRBJ1-5
V gene: TRBV5-6
D gene: .
CDR3 protein: CASSFGGNQPQHF
CDR3 DNA: TGTGCCAGCAGCTTCGGGGGCAATCAGCCCCAGCATTTT

clone size: .
J gene: TRBJ2-7
V gene: TRBV5-6
D gene: .
CDR3 protein: CASSLPPGTLSSYEQYF
CDR3 DNA: TGTGCCAGCAGCTTACCCCCCGGGACTCTGAGCTCCTACGAGCAGTACTTC

clone size: .
J gene: TRBJ2-7
V gene: TRBV6-5
D gene: .
CDR3 protein: CASSGRGEQYF
CDR3 DNA: TGTGCCAGCAGTGGGCGGGGCGAGCAGTACTTC

clone size: .
J gene: TRBJ2-5
V gene: TRBV7-2
D gene: .
CDR3 protein: CASSSRQGSVETQYF
CDR3 DNA: TGTGCCAGCAGCAGCCGTCAGGGGTCAGTAGAGACCCAGTACTTC

clone size: .
J gene: TRBJ1-1
V gene: TRBV19
D gene: .
CDR3 protein: CASSYDRKTEAFF
CDR3 DNA: TGTGCCAGTAGCTACGACAGGAAGACTGAAGCTTTCTTT

clone size: .
J gene: TRBJ1-2
V gene: TRBV19
D gene: .
CDR3 protein: CASRTNDGNYGYTF
CDR3 DNA: TGTGCCAGTAGAACAAATGATGGTAACTATGGCTACACCTTC

clone size: .
J gene: TRBJ2-2
V gene: TRBV5-1
D gene: TRBD1
CDR3 protein: CASSNRDRGAGELFF
CDR3 DNA: TGCGCCAGCAGCAACCGGGACAGGGGGGCCGGGGAGCTGTTTTTT

clone size: .
J gene: TRBJ2-1
V gene: TRBV6-6
D gene: TRBD2
CDR3 protein: CASSFGTSRYNEQFF
CDR3 DNA: TGTGCCAGCAGTTTCGGGACTAGCAGATACAATGAGCAGTTCTTC

clone size: once
J gene: TRBJ2-7
V gene: TRBV5-5
D gene: TRBD1
CDR3 protein: CASSSRRDSSYEQYF
CDR3 DNA: TGTGCCAGCAGCTCACGCCGGGACAGTTCCTACGAGCAGTACTTC

clone size: once
J gene: TRBJ2-1
V gene: TRBV5-1
D gene: .
CDR3 protein: CASSFRDTLTNEQFF
CDR3 DNA: TGCGCCAGCAGCTTCCGAGACACCTTAACCAATGAGCAGTTCTTC

clone size: .
J gene: TRBJ2-3
V gene: TRBV18
D gene: TRBD2
CDR3 protein: CASSPRASGEGDTQYF
CDR3 DNA: TGTGCCAGCTCACCACGGGCTAGCGGGGAGGGAGATACGCAGTATTTT

clone size: once
J gene: TRBJ1-2
V gene: TRBV11-2
D gene: TRBD1
CDR3 protein: CASSPPGQANYGYTF
CDR3 DNA: TGTGCCAGCAGCCCGCCTGGACAGGCGAACTATGGCTACACCTTC

clone size: .
J gene: TRBJ1-3
V gene: TRBV28
D gene: .
CDR3 protein: CAARFGGAVTGNTIYF
CDR3 DNA: TGTGCCGCCCGGTTCGGGGGGGCCGTGACTGGAAACACCATATATTTT

clone size: .
J gene: TRBJ1-2
V gene: TRBV7-2
D gene: TRBD1
CDR3 protein: CASSPMGQVYGYTF
CDR3 DNA: TGTGCCAGCAGCCCAATGGGACAGGTCTATGGCTACACCTTC

clone size: .
J gene: TRBJ2-1
V gene: TRBV2
D gene: .
CDR3 protein: CARTGTALGNEQFF
CDR3 DNA: TGTGCCAGAACCGGGACTGCTTTGGGGAATGAGCAGTTCTTC

clone size: .
J gene: TRBJ2-3
V gene: TRBV5-1
D gene: .
CDR3 protein: CASSLASTDTQYF
CDR3 DNA: TGCGCCAGCAGCTTGGCTAGCACAGATACGCAGTATTTT

clone size: .
J gene: TRBJ1-1
V gene: TRBV19
D gene: TRBD1
CDR3 protein: CASSLGQGGTEAFF
CDR3 DNA: TGTGCCAGTAGCCTAGGACAGGGGGGCACTGAAGCTTTCTTT

clone size: once
J gene: TRBJ1-1
V gene: TRBV7-9
D gene: .
CDR3 protein: CASSLGTSTEAFF
CDR3 DNA: TGTGCCAGCAGCTTAGGGACAAGCACTGAAGCTTTCTTT

clone size: .
J gene: TRBJ1-4
V gene: TRBV7-7
D gene: TRBD1
CDR3 protein: CASSRGQAEKLFF
CDR3 DNA: TGTGCTAGCAGCCGTGGACAGGCCGAAAAACTGTTTTTT

clone size: .
J gene: TRBJ1-1
V gene: TRBV6-6
D gene: .
CDR3 protein: CASSQGSEAFF
CDR3 DNA: TGTGCCAGCAGTCAGGGCTCTGAAGCTTTCTTT

clone size: .
J gene: TRBJ2-2
V gene: TRBV18
D gene: TRBD2
CDR3 protein: CASSPPTSLNTGELFF
CDR3 DNA: TGTGCCAGCTCACCACCGACTAGCCTGAACACCGGGGAGCTGTTTTTT

clone size: once
J gene: TRBJ2-3
V gene: TRBV2
D gene: TRBD2
CDR3 protein: CASSEERLAGGILDTQYF
CDR3 DNA: TGTGCCAGCAGTGAAGAGAGACTAGCGGGAGGAATACTGGATACGCAGTATTTT

clone size: .
J gene: TRBJ1-1
V gene: TRBV2
D gene: .
CDR3 protein: CASRSGKEAFF
CDR3 DNA: TGTGCCAGCAGATCCGGGAAAGAAGCTTTCTTT